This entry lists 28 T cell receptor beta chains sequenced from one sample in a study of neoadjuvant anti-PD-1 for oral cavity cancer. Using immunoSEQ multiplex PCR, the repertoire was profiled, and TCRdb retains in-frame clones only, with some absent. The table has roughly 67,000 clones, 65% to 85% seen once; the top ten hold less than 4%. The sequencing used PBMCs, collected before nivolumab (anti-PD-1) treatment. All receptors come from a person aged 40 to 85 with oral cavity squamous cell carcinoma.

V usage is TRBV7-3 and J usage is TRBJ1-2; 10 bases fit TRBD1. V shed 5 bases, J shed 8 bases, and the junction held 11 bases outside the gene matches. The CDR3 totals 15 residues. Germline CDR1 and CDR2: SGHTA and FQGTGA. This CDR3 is CASSPPGQGRSGYTF. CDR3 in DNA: TGTGCCAGCAGCCCACCGGGACAGGGGCGCAGCGGCTACACCTTC.

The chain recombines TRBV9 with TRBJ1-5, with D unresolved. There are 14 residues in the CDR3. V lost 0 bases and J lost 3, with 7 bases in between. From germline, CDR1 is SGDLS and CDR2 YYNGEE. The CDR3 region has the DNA TGTGCCAGCAGCGTAGACGCGGTCAATCAGCCCCAGCATTTT. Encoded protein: CASSVDAVNQPQHF.

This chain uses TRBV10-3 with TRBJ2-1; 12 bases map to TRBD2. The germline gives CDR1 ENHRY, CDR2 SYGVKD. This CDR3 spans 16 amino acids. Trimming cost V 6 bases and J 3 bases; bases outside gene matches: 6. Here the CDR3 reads CAISELAGGIYNEQFF. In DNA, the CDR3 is TGTGCCATCAGCGAACTAGCGGGGGGAATCTACAATGAGCAGTTCTTC.

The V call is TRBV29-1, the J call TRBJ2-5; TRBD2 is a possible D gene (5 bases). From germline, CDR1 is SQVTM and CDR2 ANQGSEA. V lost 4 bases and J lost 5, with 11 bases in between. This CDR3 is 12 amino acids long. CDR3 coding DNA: TGCAGCGTTGCACCGAGGGTCGAGACCCAGTACTTC. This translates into CSVAPRVETQYF.

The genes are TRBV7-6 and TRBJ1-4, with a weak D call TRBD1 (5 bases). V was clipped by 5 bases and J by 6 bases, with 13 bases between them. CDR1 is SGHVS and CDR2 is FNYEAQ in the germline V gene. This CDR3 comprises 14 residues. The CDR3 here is CASSARRDDEKLFF. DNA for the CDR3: TGTGCCAGCAGCGCTCGCCGGGACGATGAAAAACTGTTTTTT.

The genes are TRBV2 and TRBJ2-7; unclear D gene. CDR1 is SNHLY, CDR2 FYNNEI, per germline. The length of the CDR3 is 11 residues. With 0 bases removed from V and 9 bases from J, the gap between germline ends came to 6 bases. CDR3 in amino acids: CASSEARMQYF. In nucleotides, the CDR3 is TGTGCCAGCAGTGAAGCCCGAATGCAGTACTTC. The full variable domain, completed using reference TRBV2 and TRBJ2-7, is EPEVTQTPSHQVTQMGQEVILRCVPISNHLYFYWYRQILGQKVEFLVSFYNNEISEKSEIFDDQFSVERPDGSNFTLKIRSTKLEDSAMYFCASSEARMQYFGPGTRLTVT.

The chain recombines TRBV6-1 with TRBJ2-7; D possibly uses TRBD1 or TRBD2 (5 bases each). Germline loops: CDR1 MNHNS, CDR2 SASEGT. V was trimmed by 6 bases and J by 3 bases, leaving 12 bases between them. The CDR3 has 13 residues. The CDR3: CASRGDPLYEQYF. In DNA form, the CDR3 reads TGTGCCAGCAGAGGGGACCCGCTCTACGAGCAGTACTTC.

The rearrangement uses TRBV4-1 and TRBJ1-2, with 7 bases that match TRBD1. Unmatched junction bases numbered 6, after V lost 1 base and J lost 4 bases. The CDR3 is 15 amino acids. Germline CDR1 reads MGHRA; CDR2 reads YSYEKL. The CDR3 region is CASSQGGGGGYGYTF. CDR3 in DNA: TGCGCCAGCAGCCAAGGCGGAGGGGGCGGCTATGGCTACACCTTC.

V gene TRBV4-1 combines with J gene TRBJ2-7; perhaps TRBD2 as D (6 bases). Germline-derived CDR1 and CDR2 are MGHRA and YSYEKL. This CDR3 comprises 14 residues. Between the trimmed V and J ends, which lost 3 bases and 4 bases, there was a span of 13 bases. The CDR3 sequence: CASSQGDGRYEQYF. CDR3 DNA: TGCGCCAGCAGCCAGGGCGACGGGAGATACGAGCAGTACTTC.

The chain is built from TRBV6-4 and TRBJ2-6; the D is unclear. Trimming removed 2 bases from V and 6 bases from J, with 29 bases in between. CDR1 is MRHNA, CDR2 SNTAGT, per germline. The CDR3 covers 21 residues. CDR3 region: CASSDGLALQLRVLKANVLTF. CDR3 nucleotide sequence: TGTGCCAGCAGTGACGGGCTGGCGCTCCAGCTGAGAGTTCTGAAGGCCAACGTCCTGACTTTC.

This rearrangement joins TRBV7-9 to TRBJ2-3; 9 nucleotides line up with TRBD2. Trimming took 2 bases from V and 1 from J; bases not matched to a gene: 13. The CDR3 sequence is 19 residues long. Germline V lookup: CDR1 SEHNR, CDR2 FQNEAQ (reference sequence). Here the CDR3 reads CASSLSRLAGERRTDTQYF. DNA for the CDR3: TGTGCCAGCAGCTTATCGCGATTAGCGGGGGAGCGACGCACAGATACGCAGTATTTT.

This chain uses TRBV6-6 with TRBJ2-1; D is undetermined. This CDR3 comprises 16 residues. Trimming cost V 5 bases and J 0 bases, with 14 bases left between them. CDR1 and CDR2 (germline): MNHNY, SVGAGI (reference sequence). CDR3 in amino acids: CASSPRAASSYNEQFF. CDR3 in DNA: TGTGCCAGCAGTCCTCGGGCAGCCAGCTCCTACAATGAGCAGTTCTTC.

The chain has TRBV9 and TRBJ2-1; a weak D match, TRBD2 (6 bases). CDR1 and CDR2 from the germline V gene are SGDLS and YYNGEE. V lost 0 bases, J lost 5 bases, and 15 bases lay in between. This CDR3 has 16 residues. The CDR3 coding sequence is TGTGCCAGCAGCGTAGCATGGGGTCGCGGGGACAATGAGCAGTTCTTC. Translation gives CASSVAWGRGDNEQFF.

CDR3 loop: CASSPDFAYEQYF. The DNA for the CDR3 is TGTGCCAGCAGCCCCGACTTCGCCTACGAGCAGTACTTC. V gene TRBV6-1 combines with J gene TRBJ2-7, with D hard to call. Trimming left V 6 bases short and J 2 bases short, with 11 bases between. The CDR3 runs to 13 residues. Germline CDR1 MNHNS, CDR2 SASEGT.

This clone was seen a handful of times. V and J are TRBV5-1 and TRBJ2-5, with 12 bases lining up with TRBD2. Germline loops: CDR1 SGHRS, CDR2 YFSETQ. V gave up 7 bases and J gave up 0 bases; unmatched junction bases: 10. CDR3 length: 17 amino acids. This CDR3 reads CASRGLAGIGNQETQYF. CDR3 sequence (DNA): TGCGCCAGCCGCGGACTAGCGGGAATTGGGAACCAAGAGACCCAGTACTTC.

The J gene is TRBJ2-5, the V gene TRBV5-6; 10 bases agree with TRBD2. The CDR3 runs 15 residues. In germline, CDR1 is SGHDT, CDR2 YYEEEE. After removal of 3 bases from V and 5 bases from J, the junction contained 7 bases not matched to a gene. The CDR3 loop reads CASSWVAGGGETQYF. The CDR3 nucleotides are TGTGCCAGCAGCTGGGTAGCGGGGGGCGGGGAGACCCAGTACTTC.

CDR3 DNA: TGCAGCGTTCGGGACAGGGGTTGGAATGGCTACACCTTC. It encodes CSVRDRGWNGYTF. The chain links TRBV29-1 to TRBJ1-2, with TRBD1 identical over 10 bases. The V gene end was trimmed by 5 bases and the J gene end by 6 bases; junction bases not matched to a gene: 6. The CDR3 loop spans 13 amino acids. CDR1 and CDR2 from the germline V gene are SQVTM and ANQGSEA.

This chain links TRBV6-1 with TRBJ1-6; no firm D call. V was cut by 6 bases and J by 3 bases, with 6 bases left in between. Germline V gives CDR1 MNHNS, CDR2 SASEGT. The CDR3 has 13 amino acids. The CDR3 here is CASREFYNSPLHF. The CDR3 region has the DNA TGTGCCAGCAGGGAGTTCTATAATTCACCCCTCCACTTT.

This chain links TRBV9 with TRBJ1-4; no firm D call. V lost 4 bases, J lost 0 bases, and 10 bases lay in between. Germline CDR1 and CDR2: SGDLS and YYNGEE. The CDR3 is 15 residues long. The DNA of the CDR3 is TGTGCCAGCAGCTCCCAGGCTGCAACTAATGAAAAACTGTTTTTT. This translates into CASSSQAATNEKLFF.

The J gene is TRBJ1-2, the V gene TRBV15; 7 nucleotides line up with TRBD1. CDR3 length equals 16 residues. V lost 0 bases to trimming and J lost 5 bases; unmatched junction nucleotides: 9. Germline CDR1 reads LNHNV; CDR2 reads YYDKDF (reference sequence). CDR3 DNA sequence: TGTGCCACCAGCAGAGATCTCCTGGACAGGATTTATGGCTACACCTTC. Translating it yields CATSRDLLDRIYGYTF.

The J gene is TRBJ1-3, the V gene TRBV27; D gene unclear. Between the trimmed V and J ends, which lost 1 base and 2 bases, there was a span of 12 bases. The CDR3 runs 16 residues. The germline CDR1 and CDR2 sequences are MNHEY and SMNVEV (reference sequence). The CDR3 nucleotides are TGTGCCAGCAGTTTATTGACCTGGGCCCCTGGAAACACCATATATTTT. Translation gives CASSLLTWAPGNTIYF.

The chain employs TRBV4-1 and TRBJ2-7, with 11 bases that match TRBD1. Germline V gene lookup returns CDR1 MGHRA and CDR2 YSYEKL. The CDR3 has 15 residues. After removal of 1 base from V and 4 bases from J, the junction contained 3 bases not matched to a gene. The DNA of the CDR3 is TGCGCCAGCAGCCAAGCCGGGACAGGGGGGTACGAGCAGTACTTC. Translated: CASSQAGTGGYEQYF.

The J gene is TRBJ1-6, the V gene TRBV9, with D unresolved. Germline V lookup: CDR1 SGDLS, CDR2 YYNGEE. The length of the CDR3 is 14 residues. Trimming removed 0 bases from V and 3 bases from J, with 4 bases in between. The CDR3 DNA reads TGTGCCAGCAGCGTAGGTGTCTATAATTCACCCCTCCACTTT. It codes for CASSVGVYNSPLHF. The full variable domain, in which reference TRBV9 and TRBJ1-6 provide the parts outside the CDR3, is DSGVTQTPKHLITATGQRVTLRCSPRSGDLSVYWYQQSLDQGLQFLIQYYNGEERAKGNILERFSAQQFPDLHSELNLSSLELGDSALYFCASSVGVYNSPLHFGNGTRLTVT.

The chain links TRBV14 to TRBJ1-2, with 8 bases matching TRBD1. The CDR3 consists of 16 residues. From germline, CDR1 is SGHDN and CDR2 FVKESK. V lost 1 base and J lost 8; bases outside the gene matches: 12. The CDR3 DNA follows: TGTGCCAGCAGCCAAGGAGCAGGGGGCAGGGTCCGCGGCTACACCTTC. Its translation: CASSQGAGGRVRGYTF.

CDR3 loop: CASTLSGGTNTGELFF. For the CDR3, the DNA is TGTGCCAGCACACTTTCGGGGGGAACGAACACCGGGGAGCTGTTTTTT. The gene calls are TRBV7-3 and TRBJ2-2; 7 positions agree with TRBD2. Germline CDR1 reads SGHTA; CDR2 reads FQGTGA. The CDR3 loop spans 16 amino acids. V lost 7 bases to trimming and J lost 0 bases; unmatched junction nucleotides: 8.

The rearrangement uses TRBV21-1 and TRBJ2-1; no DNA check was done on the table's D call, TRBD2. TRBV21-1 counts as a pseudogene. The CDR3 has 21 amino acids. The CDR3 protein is CASSHLDRGEPHVRTYNEQFF. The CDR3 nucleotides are TGTGCCAGCAGCCACCTAGACCGGGGGGAACCTCATGTCCGCACATACAATGAGCAGTTCTTC.

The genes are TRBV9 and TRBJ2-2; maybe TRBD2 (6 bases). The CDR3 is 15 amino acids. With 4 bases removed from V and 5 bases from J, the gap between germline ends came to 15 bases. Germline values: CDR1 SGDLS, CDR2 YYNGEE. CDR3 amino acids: CASSLHGTQTGELFF. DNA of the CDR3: TGTGCCAGCAGCTTGCACGGGACTCAGACCGGGGAGCTGTTTTTT.

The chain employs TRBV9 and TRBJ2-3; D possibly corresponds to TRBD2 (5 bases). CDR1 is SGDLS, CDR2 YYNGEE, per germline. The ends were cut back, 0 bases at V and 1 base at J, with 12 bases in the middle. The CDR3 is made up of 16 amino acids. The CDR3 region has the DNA TGTGCCAGCAGCGTAGAGTGGGGAGTGGGCACAGATACGCAGTATTTT. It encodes CASSVEWGVGTDTQYF.